This T cell receptor (beta chain) was found in a study of blood T cell repertoires in COVID-19 (dated by TCRdb to the early 2020s). With regard to the full study: Samples from collaborators originated in the United States, Italy and Spain and spanned both the acute and convalescent phases of COVID-19. The dataset comprised deeply sampled blood TCRbeta repertoires from subjects exposed to, actively infected with, or recovered from COVID-19. Nearly every sample came with metadata listing a de-identified subject ID, COVID-19 status, age in years and sex. A freely available public database, intended as a resource for researchers studying the immune response to SARS-CoV-2, is where the repertoires were released. Where HLA class I and class II types were available, the types were taken from metadata supplied by the sample provider, not from assay-based typing. The prospective study material was composed of cDNA or gDNA derived from T cells, B-cell-depleted T cells, or PBMCs. Samples came from the ongoing ImmuneRACE study (first 160 participants) plus 1,254 subjects from 6 global collaborators. What the work shows at the level of the full study, not this receptor alone: The amount of clinical and demographic metadata varied by source and participant and was provided uncurated.

V and J are truncated by 1 base and 4 bases respectively, leaving an intervening sequence of 31 bases. The CDR3 goes from the cysteine to the phenylalanine over 21 residues. Of all the DNA, just the CDR3 is kept, 63 bases in frame from base 1. Sequences KGHSH (CDR1) and LQKENI (CDR2) are obtained from the germline V gene. With respect to this clone: The antigen this receptor binds is unknown. There are no base qualities to consult, and no much larger clone falls within one base.

The immunoSEQ Assay, a bias-controlled multiplex PCR, was used to amplify TCRbeta CDR3 regions from genomic DNA. Per the authors' processing: Within the assay, amplification of reference gene primers was used to estimate how many nucleated cells each sample contained. Sequence reads were collapsed and filtered to measure the absolute abundance of every unique TCRbeta CDR3 rearrangement. For each sample, productive Simpson clonality was calculated as the square root of Simpson's diversity index across productive rearrangements. TCRdb retrieved this table from immuneACCESS and kept in-frame rearrangements only. Not all clones are present; in checked studies, unresolved V genes account for under half, and no reason is known for the remainder. V, J and clone size are taken as reported in that table, and D and trimming were inferred from the DNA itself. The sample records 290,000 or so clones, roughly 92% of which are singletons. The ten largest clones represent about 2.2% of the sample.

One collaborating source in Seattle enrolled patients during active infection and followed them longitudinally through the course of disease. Whole blood was collected in K2EDTA tubes by collaborating institutions according to the institutions' own protocols. For TCRbeta analysis, collaborators shipped samples as frozen whole blood, isolated PBMCs, or DNA extracted from either of those sample types. This clonotype was sampled from a woman in her 30s with COVID-19, enrolled during active disease. This chain joins TRBV18 to TRBJ1-2; the D gene is unclear. The sequenced sample consisted of peripheral blood. The DNA reads TGTGCCAGCTCACCACAAAAAGGTCCCCATACCACCCCTAGAGTGAGCTATGGCTACACCTTC. Its product reads: CASSPQKGPHTTPRVSYGYTF.